These T cell receptor beta chains were read from a single sample in a study of blood T cell repertoires in COVID-19. Sequenced by immunoSEQ multiplex PCR; TCRdb stores in-frame clones only, minus some. Of 250,000 to 300,000 clones in the sample, more than 85% were seen once. Sequencing was performed on peripheral blood. These receptors were collected from a woman in her 30s with COVID-19, enrolled during active disease. CDR3s include the opening cysteine and the closing phenylalanine or tryptophan. D genes are given only for firm matches. Some rows have no size entry. The others give once, few or many, or a class for an expanded clone.

TRBJ1-1 TRBD1 TRBV5-6 - TGTGCCAGCAGCACCGGGACAGGGGGCGGCACTGAAGCTTTCTTT CASSTGTGGGTEAFF
TRBJ1-4 - TRBV5-1 - TGCGCCAGCAGCTTGGGCGGGACGTCTGCAACTAATGAAAAACTGTTTTTT CASSLGGTSATNEKLFF
TRBJ2-2 - TRBV11-3 - TGTGCCAGCAGCTTAGACGGCAGGGCCACCGGGGAGCTGTTTTTT CASSLDGRATGELFF
TRBJ2-1 TRBD2 TRBV4-2 - TGTGCCAGCAGCCACATAGCGGGCGTTACCTACAATGAGCAGTTCTTC CASSHIAGVTYNEQFF
TRBJ1-5 TRBD1 TRBV28 - TGTGCCAGCTCACCACGGACAGGGGGCAATCAGCCCCAGCATTTT CASSPRTGGNQPQHF
TRBJ1-2 - TRBV19 - TGTGCCAGTACCACACAGGTTCTCGACTATGGCTACACCTTC CASTTQVLDYGYTF
TRBJ1-5 - TRBV19 few TGTGCCAGTAGCCAAGGACAGACCCCAAATCAGCCCCAGCATTTT CASSQGQTPNQPQHF
TRBJ1-5 - TRBV2 - TGTGCCAGCAAATCACAGAAAAGCAATCAGCCCCAGCATTTT CASKSQKSNQPQHF
TRBJ2-2 TRBD2 TRBV11-2 - TGTGCCAGCAGGGCTATAGCGGGAGCGCGGACCGGGGAGCTGTTTTTT CASRAIAGARTGELFF
TRBJ2-4 TRBD2 TRBV2 few TGTGCCAGCACCCAATTGTCCCTAGCGGGCAAAAACATTCAGTACTTC CASTQLSLAGKNIQYF
TRBJ1-4 - TRBV30 - TGTGCCTGGAGTGTCGGCAGGAGGAATGAAAAACTGTTTTTT CAWSVGRRNEKLFF
TRBJ2-7 TRBD2 TRBV25-1 - TGTGCCAGCAGTGAATACCGACTAGCGGGAGATGAGCAGTACTTC CASSEYRLAGDEQYF
TRBJ1-2 TRBD1 TRBV19 - TGTGCCAGTAGTATCGGACAGGACCTACCGTATGGCTACACCTTC CASSIGQDLPYGYTF
TRBJ1-1 TRBD1 TRBV11-2 - TGTGCCAGCAGCTCCGGGAGACAGGGGTTCACTGAAGCTTTCTTT CASSSGRQGFTEAFF
TRBJ1-2 TRBD1 TRBV25-1 - TGTGCCAGCAGTGACACCCTCGGGACAGGAAGTTCCTATGGCTACACCTTC CASSDTLGTGSSYGYTF
TRBJ2-4 TRBD2 TRBV9 - TGTGCCAGCAGCGTAGGGACTAGCGGGCAAAACATTCAGTACTTC CASSVGTSGQNIQYF
TRBJ1-6 - TRBV2 - TGTGCCAGCAGAGAGGGGGTAAGGTCACCCCTCCACTTT CASREGVRSPLHF
TRBJ2-1 TRBD1 TRBV19 - TGTGCCAGTAGTATAGTGGGGACAGGGGGCAATGAGCAGTTCTTC CASSIVGTGGNEQFF
TRBJ1-1 TRBD1 TRBV7-9 - TGTGCCAGCAGCTTAAGGACAGGGGTGGCCGCTGAAGCTTTCTTT CASSLRTGVAAEAFF
TRBJ1-2 - TRBV6-5 - TGTGCCAGCAGTCGACAAACCGGGACATACTATGGCTACACCTTC CASSRQTGTYYGYTF
TRBJ1-1 TRBD1 TRBV29-1 once TGCAGCGTTGAGAACCCAGGACAGGGGCGGACTGAAGCTTTCTTT CSVENPGQGRTEAFF
TRBJ1-4 - TRBV5-1 - TGCGCCAGCAGCTTGGACAGCCTTAATGAAAAACTGTTTTTT CASSLDSLNEKLFF
TRBJ2-1 - TRBV11-3 - TGTGCCAGCAGCATAGAAGCGGGTTACAATGAGCAGTTCTTC CASSIEAGYNEQFF
TRBJ1-4 - TRBV9 - TGTGCCAGCAGCGTACAGTTAAGGGACCCAGACGGGGGGGAGGAAAAACTGTTTTTT CASSVQLRDPDGGEEKLFF
TRBJ1-5 - TRBV19 once TGTGCCAGTCGACAGGGCAATCAGCCCCAGCATTTT CASRQGNQPQHF
TRBJ2-1 TRBD2 TRBV7-2 - TGTGCCAGCAGCATACAAAGGTCCAGCGGGAGTCGGAATGAGCAGTTCTTC CASSIQRSSGSRNEQFF